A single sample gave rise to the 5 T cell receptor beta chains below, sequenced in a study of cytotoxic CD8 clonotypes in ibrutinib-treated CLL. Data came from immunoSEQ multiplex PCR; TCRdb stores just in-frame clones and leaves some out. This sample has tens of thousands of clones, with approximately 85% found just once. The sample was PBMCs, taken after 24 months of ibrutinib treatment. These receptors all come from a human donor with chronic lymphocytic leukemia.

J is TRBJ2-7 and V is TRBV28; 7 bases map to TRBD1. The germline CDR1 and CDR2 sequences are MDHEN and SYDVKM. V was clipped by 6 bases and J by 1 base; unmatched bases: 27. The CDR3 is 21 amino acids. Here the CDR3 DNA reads TGTGCCAGCAGCCCCCGCGAACCGACAGGGCCGGGTAATAGAAGATCCTACGAGCAGTACTTC. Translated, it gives CASSPREPTGPGNRRSYEQYF.

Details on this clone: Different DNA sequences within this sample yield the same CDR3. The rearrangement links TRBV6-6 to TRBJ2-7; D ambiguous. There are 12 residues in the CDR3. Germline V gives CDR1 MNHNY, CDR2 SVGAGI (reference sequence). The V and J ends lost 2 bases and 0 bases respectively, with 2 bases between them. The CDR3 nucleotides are TGTGCCAGCAGTTACAGCTCCTACGAGCAGTACTTC. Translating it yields CASSYSSYEQYF.

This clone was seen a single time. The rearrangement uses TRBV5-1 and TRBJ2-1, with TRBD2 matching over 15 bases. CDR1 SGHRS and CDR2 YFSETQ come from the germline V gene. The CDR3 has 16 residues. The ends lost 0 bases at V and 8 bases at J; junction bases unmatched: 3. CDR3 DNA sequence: TGCGCCAGCAGCTTGGCGGGACTAGCGGGGGGAGATGAGCAGTTCTTC. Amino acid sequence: CASSLAGLAGGDEQFF.

The CDR3 nucleotides are TGTGCCAGCAGTTCAGGGGGCAGGGGGCAAGAGACCCAGTACTTC. Translating it yields CASSSGGRGQETQYF. The chain links TRBV28 to TRBJ2-5; 8 nucleotides agree with TRBD1. The CDR3 extends over 15 amino acids. Germline CDR1 reads MDHEN; CDR2 reads SYDVKM. The V segment lost 4 bases and the J segment 2 bases; nucleotides outside the gene matches: 6.

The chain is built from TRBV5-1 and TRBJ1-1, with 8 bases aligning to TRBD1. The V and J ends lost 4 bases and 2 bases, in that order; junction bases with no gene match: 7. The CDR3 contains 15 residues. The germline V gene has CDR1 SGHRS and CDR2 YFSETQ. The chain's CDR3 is CASSQSGQENTEAFF. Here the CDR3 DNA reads TGCGCCAGCAGCCAGTCGGGACAGGAAAACACTGAAGCTTTCTTT.